A selection of T cell receptor beta chains follows, all from one sample in a study of naive and memory T cell subsets. TCRdb recomputed calls from the UMI-ligation and nested PCR reads with MiXCR, one row per CDR3 protein. The sample records roughly 99,000 distinct CDR3 sequences, 11% being singletons. The sample taken for sequencing was naive CD4+ T cells from blood. These receptors were collected from a human donor in good health. CDR3s include the opening cysteine and the closing phenylalanine or tryptophan. Expanded clones are given a class, and other clones once, few, many or no size at all.

j_gene: TRBJ1-5
v_gene: TRBV7-2
abundance: few
CDR3aa: CASSITGGLNQPQHF

j_gene: TRBJ2-2
v_gene: TRBV29-1
abundance: few
CDR3aa: CSASGQPNTGELFF

j_gene: TRBJ1-1
v_gene: TRBV27
abundance: -
CDR3aa: CASRPRQGAGNTEAFF

j_gene: TRBJ2-7
v_gene: TRBV4-3
abundance: -
CDR3aa: CASSQGGQGPYEQYF

j_gene: TRBJ2-2
v_gene: TRBV7-2
abundance: -
CDR3aa: CASSSRDRGPHGELFF

j_gene: TRBJ2-5
v_gene: TRBV7-2
abundance: many
CDR3aa: CASSLAGHQETQYF

j_gene: TRBJ2-1
v_gene: TRBV20-1
abundance: few
CDR3aa: CSAVQASSYNEQFF

j_gene: TRBJ2-7
v_gene: TRBV5-1
abundance: few
CDR3aa: CASSPGDTYEQYF

j_gene: TRBJ2-3
v_gene: TRBV29-1
abundance: few
CDR3aa: CSGSNRGTDTQYF

j_gene: TRBJ2-2
v_gene: TRBV29-1
abundance: few
CDR3aa: CSVRRTPVTGELFF

j_gene: TRBJ2-3
v_gene: TRBV12-3/TRBV12-4
abundance: few
CDR3aa: CASARDGTDTQYF

j_gene: TRBJ2-3
v_gene: TRBV28
abundance: few
CDR3aa: CASSIQGQGSDTQYF

j_gene: TRBJ2-7
v_gene: TRBV6-2/TRBV6-3
abundance: -
CDR3aa: CASSYPETSGFSYEQYF

j_gene: TRBJ1-2
v_gene: TRBV6-2/TRBV6-3
abundance: few
CDR3aa: CASSDSIAYGYTF

j_gene: TRBJ2-7
v_gene: TRBV6-6
abundance: -
CDR3aa: CASSYNPGPLVSEQYF

j_gene: TRBJ1-2
v_gene: TRBV7-9
abundance: -
CDR3aa: CASSLRADDGYTF

j_gene: TRBJ2-3
v_gene: TRBV25-1
abundance: few
CDR3aa: CASSELGGGTDTQYF

j_gene: TRBJ2-5
v_gene: TRBV12-3/TRBV12-4
abundance: -
CDR3aa: CASSPGGGQETQYF

j_gene: TRBJ2-1
v_gene: TRBV15
abundance: -
CDR3aa: CATSSRRLAGEGNEQFF

j_gene: TRBJ2-1
v_gene: TRBV29-1
abundance: -
CDR3aa: CSVGGHEQFF

j_gene: TRBJ2-5
v_gene: TRBV19
abundance: -
CDR3aa: CASNPDGRPRETQYF

j_gene: TRBJ1-5
v_gene: TRBV6-2/TRBV6-3
abundance: -
CDR3aa: CASGRDSNQPQHF

j_gene: TRBJ2-1
v_gene: TRBV30
abundance: -
CDR3aa: CAWSAVIEQFF

j_gene: TRBJ1-6
v_gene: TRBV4-2
abundance: -
CDR3aa: CASSPELGGVSPLHF

j_gene: TRBJ1-5
v_gene: TRBV4-1
abundance: few
CDR3aa: CASSPRDSQPQHF

j_gene: TRBJ2-7
v_gene: TRBV7-2
abundance: few
CDR3aa: CASSWGFGLDAYEQYF

j_gene: TRBJ1-1
v_gene: TRBV5-4
abundance: many
CDR3aa: CASSAGQINTEAFF

j_gene: TRBJ2-3
v_gene: TRBV7-9
abundance: few
CDR3aa: CATTIGTSTDTQYF

j_gene: TRBJ2-1
v_gene: TRBV9
abundance: many
CDR3aa: CASSVVLDDNEQFF

j_gene: TRBJ2-1
v_gene: TRBV30
abundance: many
CDR3aa: CAWSLRPIAEQFF

j_gene: TRBJ2-1
v_gene: TRBV6-2/TRBV6-3
abundance: few
CDR3aa: CASSGMTGLAGSEQFF

j_gene: TRBJ2-1
v_gene: TRBV15
abundance: -
CDR3aa: CATSAARASNEQFF

j_gene: TRBJ2-2
v_gene: TRBV6-6
abundance: few
CDR3aa: CASSYARGNTGELFF

j_gene: TRBJ1-6
v_gene: TRBV27
abundance: -
CDR3aa: CASSSRQGDDSPLHF

j_gene: TRBJ2-1
v_gene: TRBV7-2
abundance: many
CDR3aa: CASSHRVGSGSGEQFF

j_gene: TRBJ2-5
v_gene: TRBV29-1
abundance: -
CDR3aa: CSVVRGQETQYF

j_gene: TRBJ1-5
v_gene: TRBV29-1
abundance: few
CDR3aa: CSVRAGSDPQHF

j_gene: TRBJ2-3
v_gene: TRBV30
abundance: many
CDR3aa: CAWSVGTGVADTQYF

j_gene: TRBJ2-5
v_gene: TRBV5-1
abundance: few
CDR3aa: CASSLSRGTQETQYF

j_gene: TRBJ2-3
v_gene: TRBV7-2
abundance: -
CDR3aa: CASSPQAWTSTDTQYF

j_gene: TRBJ2-3
v_gene: TRBV7-2
abundance: few
CDR3aa: CASSSPGGPMTSTDTQYF

j_gene: TRBJ2-3
v_gene: TRBV24-1
abundance: -
CDR3aa: CATSDPPPDDTQYF

j_gene: TRBJ2-7
v_gene: TRBV3-1
abundance: few
CDR3aa: CASSRTHTSGSSYEQYF

j_gene: TRBJ1-1
v_gene: TRBV6-2/TRBV6-3
abundance: -
CDR3aa: CASSYDGILGTEAFF

j_gene: TRBJ2-3
v_gene: TRBV7-2
abundance: many
CDR3aa: CASSLEPSTDTQYF

j_gene: TRBJ2-4
v_gene: TRBV18
abundance: few
CDR3aa: CASSPPLTSDPTLAKNIQYF

j_gene: TRBJ1-3
v_gene: TRBV18
abundance: few
CDR3aa: CASSPTPTPLDTIYF

j_gene: TRBJ2-6
v_gene: TRBV6-1
abundance: few
CDR3aa: CASNRAGASSGANVLTF

j_gene: TRBJ2-3
v_gene: TRBV12-3/TRBV12-4
abundance: many
CDR3aa: CASKIAKAGGMDTQYF

j_gene: TRBJ1-4
v_gene: TRBV24-1
abundance: many
CDR3aa: CATSEAGTGAEKLFF

j_gene: TRBJ2-7
v_gene: TRBV12-3/TRBV12-4
abundance: few
CDR3aa: CASSLVGTPREQYF